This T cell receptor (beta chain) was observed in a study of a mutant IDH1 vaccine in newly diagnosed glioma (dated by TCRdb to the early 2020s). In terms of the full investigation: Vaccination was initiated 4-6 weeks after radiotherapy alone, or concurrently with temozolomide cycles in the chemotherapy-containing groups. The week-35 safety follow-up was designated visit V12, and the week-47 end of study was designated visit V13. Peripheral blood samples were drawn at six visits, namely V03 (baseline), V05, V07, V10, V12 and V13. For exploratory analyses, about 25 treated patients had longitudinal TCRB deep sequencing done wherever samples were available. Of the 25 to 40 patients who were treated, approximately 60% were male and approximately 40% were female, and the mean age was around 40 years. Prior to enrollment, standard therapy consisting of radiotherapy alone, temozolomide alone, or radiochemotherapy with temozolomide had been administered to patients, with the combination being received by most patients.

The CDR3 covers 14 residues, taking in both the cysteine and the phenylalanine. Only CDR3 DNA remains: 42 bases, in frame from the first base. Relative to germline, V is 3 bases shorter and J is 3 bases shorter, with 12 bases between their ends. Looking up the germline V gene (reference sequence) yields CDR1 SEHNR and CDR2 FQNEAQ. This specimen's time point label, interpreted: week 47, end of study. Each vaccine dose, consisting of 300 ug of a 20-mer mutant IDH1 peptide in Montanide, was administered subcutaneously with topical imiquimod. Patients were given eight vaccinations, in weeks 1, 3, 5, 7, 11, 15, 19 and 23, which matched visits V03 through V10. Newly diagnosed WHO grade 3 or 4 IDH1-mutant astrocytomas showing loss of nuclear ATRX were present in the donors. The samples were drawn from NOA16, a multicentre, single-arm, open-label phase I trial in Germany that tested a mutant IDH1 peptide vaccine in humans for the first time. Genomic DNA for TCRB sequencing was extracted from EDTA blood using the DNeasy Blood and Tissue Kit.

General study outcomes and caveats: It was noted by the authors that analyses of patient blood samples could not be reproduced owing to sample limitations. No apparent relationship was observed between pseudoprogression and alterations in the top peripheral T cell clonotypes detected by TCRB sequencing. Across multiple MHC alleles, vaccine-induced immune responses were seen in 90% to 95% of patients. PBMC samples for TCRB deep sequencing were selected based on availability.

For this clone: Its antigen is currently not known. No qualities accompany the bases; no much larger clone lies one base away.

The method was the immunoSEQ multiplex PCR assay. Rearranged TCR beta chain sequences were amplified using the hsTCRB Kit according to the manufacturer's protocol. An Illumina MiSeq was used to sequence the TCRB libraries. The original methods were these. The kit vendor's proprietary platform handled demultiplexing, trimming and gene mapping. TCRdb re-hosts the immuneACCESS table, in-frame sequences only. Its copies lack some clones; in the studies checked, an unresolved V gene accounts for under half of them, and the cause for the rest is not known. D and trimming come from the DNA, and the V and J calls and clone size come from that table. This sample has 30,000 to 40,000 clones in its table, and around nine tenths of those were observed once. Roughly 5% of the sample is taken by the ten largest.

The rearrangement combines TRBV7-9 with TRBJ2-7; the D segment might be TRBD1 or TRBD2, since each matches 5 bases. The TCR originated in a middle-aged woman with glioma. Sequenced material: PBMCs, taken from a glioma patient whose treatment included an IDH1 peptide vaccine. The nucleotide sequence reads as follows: TGTGCCAGCAGCTTCCCGGGACGGAGCTACGAGCAGTACTTC. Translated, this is CASSFPGRSYEQYF.